This record concerns one TCR beta chain sequence. These data originate in a study of blood T cell repertoires in COVID-19. Study-wide context: Acute and convalescent COVID-19 specimens originated in the United States, Italy and Spain. T cells, B-cell-depleted T cells, or PBMCs provided the cDNA or gDNA that served as material.

Study processing details: The assay estimated nucleated cells by amplifying reference gene primers. Here immunoSEQ multiplex PCR was the method, and the copy in TCRdb shows in-frame clones only, minus some. V and J calls and clone size are as listed in that table; D and trimming were resolved from the DNA. This sample has about 180,000 clones, with about nine tenths found just once. The CDR3 loop spans 17 amino acids. CDR1 is SGHVS and CDR2 is FNYEAQ in the germline V gene. V lost 3 bases to trimming and J lost 5 bases; unmatched junction nucleotides: 16. The sequence came from a man between 65 and 79 years old with active or convalescent COVID-19. The chain joins TRBV7-6 to TRBJ2-7; 7 bases align to TRBD1. Sequencing was done on a sample of peripheral blood. This chain's CDR3 is CASSLSPPGQFAHEQYF. The CDR3 DNA follows: TGTGCCAGCAGCTTGAGTCCACCGGGACAGTTTGCGCACGAGCAGTACTTC.